This entry features one T cell receptor beta chain sequence. Its antigen target is currently unknown. The input lacks base qualities; no much larger clone sits a single base away. The TCR beta CDR3 regions were amplified from RNA transcripts. The first round of RT-PCR for the TCR CDR3 was performed with the HTBI primer set and the Qiagen OneStep RT-PCR kit. A second multiplex PCR round built the libraries, followed by size selection and purification. Sequencing of the libraries was done on an Illumina HiSeq2000 using paired-end 100 bp reads. In the paper's pipeline: SOAPnuke was used to process the raw data, with reads discarded if the reads contained adapters or uncalled bases, had a mean Phred below 15, or lacked an exact constant-primer or identifier match. COPE v1.2.5 was used to merge high-quality paired reads, and clonotypes were defined as unique nucleotide sequences. MiTCR v1.1 was used to align clonotypes to the IMGT TRBV, TRBD and TRBJ reference segments. The analysis was restricted to V-J combinations with a frequency above 0.0001, which together covered roughly 99% of the repertoires. The TCS score was defined as F50 (clonal expansion) divided by E x V (chaos), with BLOSUM62-based TCRdist calculated between CDR3 peptides within each V-J. Welch's t-statistics and random forest reduced several hundred V-J features to fewer than 15, which were used in a naive Bayes classifier (R e1071). TCRdb ran its own pipeline on the public reads, namely fastp trimming at Q25 and MiXCR clone calling, and kept in-frame beta chains. Duplicate CDR3 protein sequences are folded into a single record with the most common DNA and genes. TCRdb, not the original authors, processed these V and J calls. For this sample the table gives over 500,000 distinct CDR3 sequences, of which about 16% were detected only once. Approximately 30% of the sample rests with the top ten.

Ophthalmopathy patients had moderately to severely active disease, with a Clinical Activity Score of 3 or more, a NOSPECS grade of 4 or more, and a disease duration of less than 3 months. Patients with uncontrolled infections, other autoimmune diseases, pregnancy or lactation were excluded. Diagnoses were established on the basis of clinical symptoms, serum thyroxine and TRAb, thyroid ultrasound, and orbital computed tomography. PBMCs were isolated from 7.5 to 10 ml of fresh peripheral blood by Ficoll-Paque density gradient centrifugation. Total RNA was extracted with Trizol reagent, and quality was checked on an Agilent 2100 Bioanalyzer. This sample is drawn from a study of T cells in Graves' hyperthyroidism and ophthalmopathy (dated by TCRdb to about 2019). Regarding the study in general: Peripheral blood samples were taken at initial diagnosis, before any treatment was given. The paper describes TCR Vbeta CDR3 sequencing of roughly 130 peripheral blood samples, made up of 43 ophthalmopathy patients, 70 to 75 hyperthyroidism patients and about 17 progressor patients. A discovery cohort of about a hundred patients, 43 with Graves' ophthalmopathy and 55 to 60 with stable Graves' hyperthyroidism, was used to find distinguishing TCR V-J signatures. Prospective prediction of ophthalmopathy was tested in an independent validation cohort consisting of about 19 hyperthyroidism patients and some 16 patients who later progressed to ophthalmopathy. After sampling, hyperthyroidism patients received methimazole starting at 30 mg daily, and ophthalmopathy patients received high-dose intravenous methylprednisolone. The roughly 90 discovery patients were divided at random into training and test sets in a 7:3 ratio. In addition, the study compared T-cell repertoires in thyroid tissue and in blood from roughly 6 Graves' hyperthyroidism patients. General study outcomes and caveats: Ophthalmopathy was separated from stable hyperthyroidism by a 13 V-J signature model, with approximately 85% sensitivity and 81% to 83% specificity obtained in cross-validation and 80%/75% obtained in testing. Sample size was not statistically predetermined, and investigators were not blinded to group allocation. In validation, the model predicted progression to ophthalmopathy a median of about 6.5 months before onset, with over 60% sensitivity and roughly 79% specificity. Most expanded thyroid clonotypes (frequency above 0.001) were also detected in blood, a finding suggesting that blood repertoires may reflect thyroid immune responses.

The source is a woman aged 25 to 39 with Graves' ophthalmopathy. Sequencing input: blood.

This receptor carries the CDR3 CASSVGSRNVNEQFF. The DNA sequence is as follows: TGTGCCAGCAGCGTGGGGTCTAGAAATGTCAATGAGCAGTTCTTC. This receptor chain uses TRBV9 and TRBJ2-1; the D gene is not confidently resolved. Trimming costs V 2 bases and J 6 bases, and their ends lie 15 bases apart. The CDR3, cysteine through phenylalanine, is 15 amino acids long. The CDR3 DNA has 45 bases and is translated from base 1. The CDR1 and CDR2 encoded by the germline V gene are SGDLS and YYNGEE.